These 17 T cell receptor beta chains share one sample of origin, sequenced in a study of CD8 T cells in Susac syndrome. Reverse transcription of roughly 0.5 to 1 ug RNA was carried out with random hexamers. TCRdb reprocessed the immunoSEQ multiplex PCR reads via MiXCR and lists one record per CDR3 protein. Of 350,000 to 550,000 distinct CDR3 sequences listed, 75% to 90% are singletons. Sequences were obtained from CD8+ T cells from PBMCs. The origin of the receptors is a human donor with multiple sclerosis.

This clonotype has just a few counts. This sequence joins TRBV6-5 and TRBJ1-2; D possibly corresponds to TRBD1 (6 bases). V lost 2 bases and J 4 bases, leaving 8 bases between the germline ends. Germline CDR1 reads MNHEY; CDR2 reads SVGAGI. The CDR3 length is 13 residues. The CDR3 bases are TGTGCCAGCAGTTACCCGGACAGCTATGGCTACACCTTC. This encodes CASSYPDSYGYTF.

The chain employs TRBV11-2 and TRBJ2-7, with D tentatively TRBD1 (6 bases). V was clipped by 5 bases and J by 2 bases, with 13 bases between them. From germline, CDR1 is SGHAT and CDR2 FQNNGV. CDR3 length: 14 amino acids. The CDR3 DNA follows: TGTGCCAGCAGCGCCTCAGGGGTCCCCTACGAGCAGTACTTC. It yields the protein CASSASGVPYEQYF.

About this clonotype itself: The germline gene is not matched at one end of the junction; a read error may be the cause. This chain links TRBV27 with TRBJ2-1, with D possibly being TRBD2 (6 bases). This CDR3 has 14 residues. Germline V lookup: CDR1 MNHEY, CDR2 SMNVEV (reference sequence). As DNA, the CDR3 is TGTGCCAGCAGTCTTAGCGGAGGTTACAATGAGCAGCTCTTC. Translated, it gives CASSLSGGYNEQLF.

The genes are TRBV5-1 and TRBJ1-2; D unclear. This CDR3 is 13 amino acids long. V lost 2 bases and J lost 4, with 9 bases in between. CDR1 is SGHRS and CDR2 is YFSETQ in the germline V gene. The CDR3 DNA reads as TGCGCCAGCAGCTTCTTGCCAAGCTATGGCTACACCTTC. Protein product: CASSFLPSYGYTF.

The genes are TRBV20-1 and TRBJ2-7, with D maybe TRBD2 (6 bases). V gave up 1 base and J gave up 2 bases, with 15 bases separating them. This CDR3 is built from 15 residues. Germline assignment: CDR1 DFQATT and CDR2 SNEGSKA (reference sequence). In DNA form, the CDR3 reads TGCAGTGCTAGAGCAGAGGACTACCTAACCTACGAGCAGTACTTC. Translated, it gives CSARAEDYLTYEQYF.

This clonotype was recorded only once. The chain links TRBV3-1 to TRBJ2-1; D uncertain. The CDR3 is 15 residues long. The ends were cut back, 0 bases at V and 4 bases at J, with 10 bases in the middle. Germline CDR1 and CDR2: LGHDT and YNNKEL (reference sequence). Here the CDR3 DNA reads TGTGCCAGCAGCCAAGAACACGAGATGTACAATGAGCAGTTCTTC. This sequence encodes CASSQEHEMYNEQFF.

The rearrangement joins TRBV12-3 or TRBV12-4 to TRBJ2-2, with D tentatively TRBD2 (5 bases). Deletions cut 6 bases from V and 5 bases from J, with 10 bases between. CDR3 length: 13 residues. The CDR3 loop is CASSGERTGELFF. CDR3 nucleotides: TGTGCCAGCAGCGGGGAAAGAACCGGGGAGCTGTTTTTT.

The V gene is TRBV18, the J gene TRBJ1-6; no clear D gene. V was pared by 0 bases and J by 0 bases, with 6 bases between. Germline lookup yields CDR1 KGHSH and CDR2 LQKENI. The CDR3 is 16 residues long. Here the CDR3 DNA reads TGTGCCAGCTCACCACCGTCGGCCTCCTATAATTCACCCCTCCACTTT. Its protein product is CASSPPSASYNSPLHF.

The CDR3 region is CAISDLLQATYEQYF. CDR3 sequence (DNA): TGTGCCATCAGTGATCTTTTGCAGGCCACCTACGAGCAGTACTTC. This rearrangement joins TRBV10-3 to TRBJ2-7; unclear D gene. Germline CDR1 is ENHRY and CDR2 is SYGVKD. The CDR3 runs to 15 residues. Trimming took off 3 bases at V and 2 bases at J, with 14 bases between the two ends.

The genes are TRBV27 and TRBJ1-6; no definite D call. Germline V gene lookup returns CDR1 MNHEY and CDR2 SMNVEV (reference sequence). The ends were cut back, 2 bases at V and 6 bases at J, with 14 bases in the middle. The CDR3 runs to 16 residues. CDR3 loop: CASSLIGRNVNSPLHF. CDR3 coding DNA: TGTGCCAGCAGTTTAATCGGCAGAAACGTTAATTCACCCCTCCACTTT.

This clonotype is a singleton in its sample. The V and J genes are TRBV21-1 and TRBJ2-1; TRBD2, as called in the table, went unchecked against the DNA. TRBV21-1 is tagged as a pseudogene. This CDR3 is 18 amino acids long. CDR3 sequence reads: CASSPGTSGGVSYNEQFF. CDR3 DNA: TGTGCCAGCAGTCCCGGGACTAGCGGGGGGGTCTCCTACAATGAGCAGTTCTTC.

The chain is built from TRBV24-1 and TRBJ2-5, with 12 bases that match TRBD1. Per germline, CDR1 KGHDR and CDR2 SFDVKD. The CDR3 is made up of 19 amino acids. Trimming cost V 4 bases and J 4 bases; bases outside gene matches: 15. The CDR3 coding sequence is TGTGCCACCAGTGAACCCGGGACAGGGGGCGCAAAAACAAGAGAGACCCAGTACTTC. Translating gives CATSEPGTGGAKTRETQYF.

The chain recombines TRBV2 with TRBJ2-7; 9 nucleotides match TRBD1. Germline V gene sequence: CDR1 SNHLY, CDR2 FYNNEI. The ends lost 9 bases at V and 4 bases at J; junction bases unmatched: 7. CDR3 size: 13 residues. CDR3 amino acids: CARSSDRGYEQYF. In DNA form, the CDR3 reads TGTGCCAGGTCCTCGGACAGGGGTTACGAGCAGTACTTC.

The V gene is TRBV6-5, the J gene TRBJ1-2, with TRBD1 matching 9 bases. Per germline, CDR1 MNHEY and CDR2 SVGAGI. The ends lost 1 base at V and 5 bases at J; junction bases unmatched: 20. CDR3 size: 20 residues. The CDR3 region has the DNA TGTGCCAGCAGTTACTTCCCCTTCCGAATAGGACAGGGGATACCTTATGGCTACACCTTC. As protein: CASSYFPFRIGQGIPYGYTF.

The V gene is TRBV11-2, the J gene TRBJ2-5; D not certain. Trimming took 8 bases from V and 3 from J, leaving 19 bases between them. Per germline, CDR1 SGHAT and CDR2 FQNNGV. The CDR3 totals 15 residues. As DNA, the CDR3 is TGTGCCAGCGCCCCCACCGGTAGTCGGGAAGAGACCCAGTACTTC. Translated, it gives CASAPTGSREETQYF.

The chain couples TRBV20-1 to TRBJ2-7; D not resolved. The length of the CDR3 is 14 residues. V was cut by 0 bases and J by 5 bases, with 14 bases left in between. Germline V gene lookup returns CDR1 DFQATT and CDR2 SNEGSKA (reference sequence). CDR3 sequence (DNA): TGCAGTGCTAGAGATCAGGCAGGCCTCCACGAGCAGTACTTC. This codes for CSARDQAGLHEQYF.

V and J are TRBV6-1 and TRBJ2-7, with TRBD1 identical over 9 bases. CDR1 is MNHNS, CDR2 SASEGT, per germline. V was clipped by 6 bases and J by 4 bases; unmatched bases: 16. This CDR3 is built from 17 residues. CDR3 nucleotide sequence: TGTGCCAGCAGCTTTTACCCCGGGACAGGGTTTGCGTACGAGCAGTACTTC. Its translation is CASSFYPGTGFAYEQYF.